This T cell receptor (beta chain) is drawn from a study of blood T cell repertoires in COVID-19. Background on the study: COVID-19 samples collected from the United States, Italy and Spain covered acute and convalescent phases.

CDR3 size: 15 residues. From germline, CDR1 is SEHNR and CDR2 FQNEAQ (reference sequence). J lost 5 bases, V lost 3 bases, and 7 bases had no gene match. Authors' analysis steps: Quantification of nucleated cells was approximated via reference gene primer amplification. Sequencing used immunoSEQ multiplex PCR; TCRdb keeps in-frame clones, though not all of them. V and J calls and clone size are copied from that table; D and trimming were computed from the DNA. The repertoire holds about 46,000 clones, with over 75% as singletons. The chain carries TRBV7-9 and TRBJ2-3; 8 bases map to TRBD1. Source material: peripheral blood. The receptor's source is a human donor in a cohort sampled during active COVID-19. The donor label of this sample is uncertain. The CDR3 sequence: CASSLRTGLEDTQYF. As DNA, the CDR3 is TGTGCCAGCAGCTTGAGGACAGGGTTGGAAGATACGCAGTATTTT.